The TCR beta chain under discussion was sequenced for a study of cytomegalovirus exposure and HLA in healthy donors. Study-wide findings and caveats: In vitro, a few CMV-associated chains proved specific for CMV antigens.

TCRdb's table, derived via immunoSEQ multiplex PCR, lists solely in-frame clones and lacks some. The sample records about 140,000 clones, 90% to 95% being singletons. As concerns this clone: As yet, its antigen is unknown.

This TCR was recovered from a man younger than 35 in good health and CMV-seronegative. The sequenced material came from PBMCs.

The CDR3 coding sequence is TGCGCCAGCAGAGCCCCGGGACAGGGGGCGGTTGCCTATGGCTACACCTTC. It is translated as CASRAPGQGAVAYGYTF. The chain recombines TRBV10-2 with TRBJ1-2; TRBD1 agrees at 12 bases. The V segment lost 6 bases and the J segment 4 bases; nucleotides outside the gene matches: 12. The germline V gene has CDR1 WSHSY and CDR2 SAAADI. This CDR3 spans 17 amino acids.